This T cell receptor (beta chain) was recovered during a study of cytomegalovirus exposure and HLA in healthy donors. Study-level information: An earlier analysis found fewer than 120 million unique TCR beta sequences from 150 million to 200 million T cells. The Caucasian-associated ancestry cluster contained 75% to 85% of the roughly 400 genotyped donors. Regarding the study as a whole: A later analysis showed HLA-associated TCR beta chains outstripping equally common others in clonal expansion.

With regard to this clone: Antigen unknown.

Primers: 60 Vbeta forward and 13 Jbeta reverse. Authors' analysis steps: A follow-up analysis tallied about 80 million unique TCR beta chains, roughly 11 million shared. Repertoires were generated with immunoSEQ multiplex PCR, while TCRdb's copy carries only in-frame clones and drops some. V and J calls and clone size are copied from that table; D and trimming were computed from the DNA. The sample has about 190,000 clones; almost 85% are singletons. This CDR3 region has 16 residues. The germline gives CDR1 SGHKS, CDR2 YYEKEE (reference sequence). V dropped 0 bases and J dropped 3; count of bases not matched to a gene: 7.

This clonotype was obtained from a boy aged 10-17 years in good health and CMV-seronegative. This sequence joins TRBV5-5 and TRBJ2-3; 7 bases are shared with TRBD2. Material: PBMCs. CDR3 loop: CASSLDAGARTDTQYF. The DNA of the CDR3 is TGTGCCAGCAGCTTGGACGCGGGAGCCAGGACAGATACGCAGTATTTT.